These 8 T cell receptor beta chains were all obtained from the same sample, sequenced in a study of spatial heterogeneity in lung cancer. TCRdb reanalysed the 5' RACE reads using MiXCR and keeps one entry per CDR3 protein. This table has 6,000 to 9,500 distinct CDR3 sequences, 4.5% to 6% appearing once. Time point here: sample taken at primary tumor resection. Whole RNA came from tumor, nontumor lung or frozen PBMC and was sequenced without being sorted. Source: PBMCs, taken at surgery. These receptors all come from a male donor with early-stage non-small cell lung cancer.

The V call is TRBV5-1, the J call TRBJ2-1; weak D call: TRBD1 (5 bases). Germline V gives CDR1 SGHRS, CDR2 YFSETQ. Between the trimmed V and J ends, which lost 4 bases and 8 bases, there was a span of 19 bases. The CDR3 sequence is 15 residues long. CDR3 in DNA: TGCGCCAGCAGCAAGTTCGCAGGGCTGGTGGATGAGCAGTTCTTC. It translates to CASSKFAGLVDEQFF. Combining the CDR3 with reference TRBV5-1 and TRBJ2-1 gives the whole variable domain KAGVTQTPRYLIKTRGQQVTLSCSPISGHRSVSWYQQTPGQGLQFLFEYFSETQRNKGNFPGRFSGRQFSNSRSEMNVSTLELGDSALYLCASSKFAGLVDEQFFGPGTRLTVL.

In its sample, this clonotype was seen a few times. The V call is TRBV10-2, the J call TRBJ1-1; no definite D call. CDR1 and CDR2 (germline): WSHSY, SAAADI. V lost 7 bases and J 4 bases, leaving 10 bases between the germline ends. The length of the CDR3 is 12 residues. The CDR3 sequence is CASNEGSTEAFF. CDR3 in DNA: TGCGCCAGCAATGAAGGGTCCACTGAAGCTTTCTTT.

This clonotype has a count of ten or more. The rearrangement links TRBV6-2 or TRBV6-3 to TRBJ2-1, with TRBD2 matching over 15 bases. The CDR3 is 17 residues long. V lost 5 bases to trimming and J lost 4 bases; unmatched junction nucleotides: 6. CDR1 and CDR2 (germline): MNHEY, SVGEGT. The CDR3 region is CASSPGTSGGIYNEQFF. DNA of the CDR3: TGTGCCAGCAGTCCAGGGACTAGCGGGGGGATATACAATGAGCAGTTCTTC.

This clonotype has at least ten counts. The chain carries TRBV2 and TRBJ2-2; no reliable D call. Germline V gene sequence: CDR1 SNHLY, CDR2 FYNNEI. Trimming removed 3 bases at V and 0 bases at J, with 11 bases between. The CDR3 contains 16 residues. CDR3 DNA sequence: TGTGCCAGCAGTGAGAAAGGGCAGGCGAACACCGGGGAGCTGTTTTTT. This translates into CASSEKGQANTGELFF.

In its sample, this clonotype is large (0.1 to 1%). V usage is TRBV27 and J usage is TRBJ1-2; D gene unclear. CDR3 length equals 17 residues. V lost 5 bases to trimming and J lost 6 bases, with 25 bases between them. Looked up from germline, CDR1 is MNHEY and CDR2 is SMNVEV (reference sequence). The CDR3 DNA is TGTGCCAGCAGTCTGGAGCCCGCCGGGTCACAAGTCGATGGCTACACCTTC. It translates to CASSLEPAGSQVDGYTF.

This clonotype has a count of ten or more. CDR3 nucleotides: TGCGCCAGCAGCCAAAGGACGGACAGAAGCTATGGCTACACCTTC. It yields the protein CASSQRTDRSYGYTF. V and J are TRBV4-3 and TRBJ1-2; D is perhaps TRBD1 (6 bases). The CDR3 length is 15 residues. Trimming cost V 2 bases and J 4 bases, with 14 bases left between them. Per the germline V gene, CDR1 is LGHNA and CDR2 is YSLEER.

This chain uses TRBV6-6 with TRBJ2-7, with 15 bases identical to TRBD2. CDR1 and CDR2 (germline): MNHNY, SVGAGI (reference sequence). This CDR3 is 16 amino acids long. V trimming: 6 bases; J trimming: 2 bases; junction bases outside the gene matches: 5. The CDR3 sequence is CASSRGTSGRTYEQYF. CDR3 coding DNA: TGTGCCAGCAGCCGAGGGACTAGCGGGAGGACCTACGAGCAGTACTTC.

This clonotype appeared a few times. The chain links TRBV12-3 or TRBV12-4 to TRBJ1-6; TRBD1 matches 8 bases. The V segment lost 10 bases and the J segment 13 bases; nucleotides outside the gene matches: 6. There are 11 residues in the CDR3. The CDR3 bases are TGTGCCAACCTACAGGGGGAGCCCCTCCACTTT. It codes for CANLQGEPLHF.